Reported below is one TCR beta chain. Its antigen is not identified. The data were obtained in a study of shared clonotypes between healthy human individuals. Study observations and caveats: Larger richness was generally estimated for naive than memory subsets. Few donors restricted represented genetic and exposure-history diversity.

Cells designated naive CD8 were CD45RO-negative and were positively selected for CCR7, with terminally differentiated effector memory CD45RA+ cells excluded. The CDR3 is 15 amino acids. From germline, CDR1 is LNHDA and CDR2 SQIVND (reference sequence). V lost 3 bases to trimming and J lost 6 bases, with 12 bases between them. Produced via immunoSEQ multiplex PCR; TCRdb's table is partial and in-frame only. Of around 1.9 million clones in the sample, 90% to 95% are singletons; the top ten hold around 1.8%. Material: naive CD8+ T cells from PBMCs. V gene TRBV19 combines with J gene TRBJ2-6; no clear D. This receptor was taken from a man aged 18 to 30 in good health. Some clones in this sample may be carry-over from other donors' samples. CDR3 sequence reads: CASSIQVAPANVLTF. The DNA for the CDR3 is TGTGCCAGTAGTATTCAGGTGGCCCCGGCCAACGTCCTGACTTTC. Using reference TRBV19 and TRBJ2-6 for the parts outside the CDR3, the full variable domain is DGGITQSPKYLFRKEGQNVTLSCEQNLNHDAMYWYRQDPGQGLRLIYYSQIVNDFQKGDIAEGYSVSREKKESFPLTVTSAQKNPTAFYLCASSIQVAPANVLTFGAGSRLTVL.